Below, one T cell receptor beta chain is given with its context. What this receptor recognizes is not known. Per-base quality was not reported, and no clone a single base away is much larger than it. These data come from a study of cytomegalovirus exposure and HLA in healthy donors (TCRdb year 2017). For the study in its entirety: An earlier analysis of more than 550 of the donors reported under 300 Gb of sequence data and 90 million to 120 million unique TCR beta sequences obtained from around 180 million T cells. On average, roughly 240,000 unique TCR beta nucleotide sequences were sequenced per donor among 398 genotyped donors of the cohort, with roughly 18% of those sequences being non-productive. In the later analysis, no new phenotypic data were used to find candidate immune exposures; instead, reliance was placed on TCR beta sequences and their occurrence across donors. All discovery cohort repertoires had been generated on a single sequencing platform. Along with the roughly 670-subject first cohort, a separate validation cohort of more than 90 different subjects was used. The T cell repertoires of 670 or so subjects were profiled by immunosequencing and related to cytomegalovirus serostatus. Roughly 5 DR-DQ haplotypes were handled as single units for association and clustering because linkage in the cohort was strong. The number of typed donors differed by locus: about 620-630 for A, B, C, DRB1 and DQB1; approximately 540 for DQA1; around 580 for DPA1; and some 470 for DPB1. A later analysis re-examined previously published TCR beta repertoires from over 500 donors and added high-resolution HLA genotyping to investigate patterns of TCR occurrence. Donor age, sex, ethnicity and CMV serostatus were compiled alongside the repertoire data. To predict cytomegalovirus infection status, the study combined high-throughput TCR immunosequencing, statistical association of individual TCRs with disease status, and machine learning. Of the roughly 390 genotyped donors, 65% to 90% were placed in the genetic ancestry cluster associated with self-reported Caucasian donors. An early release that covered about 600 HLA-typed donors contained around 300 gigabases of sequencing data and tens of millions of unique TCR sequences. Class I and class II HLA loci were covered by the typing at four-digit resolution. Genome-wide SNP genotypes for about 60% of the roughly 700 donors were used in a later genetic analysis, which treated that subset as a discovery cohort. An earlier analysis of 587 of the donors used high-throughput TCR beta sequencing to judge whether each TCR beta V gene segment behaved as functional or pseudogenic. The study was designed to test whether signatures of past pathogen exposure could be identified by cataloging public T cell receptors. Study-wide findings and limitations: In an earlier analysis of about 600 of the donors, most TCR beta V segments appeared in productive rearrangements about 87% or about 30% of the time, broadly matching IMGT annotations. Correlated functional status among segregating V segments might be attributable to linkage disequilibrium, but an unknown experimental factor could not be ruled out. Some IMGT-functional V segments, including TRBV6-2 and TRBV6-3, could not be told apart with the 87-base-pair reads, so those segments were excluded. The classifier was reported to diagnose cytomegalovirus status with high specificity and sensitivity in both the original cohort and the validation cohort. A cluster of highly shared sequence variants was judged likely to be a technical artifact of the sequencing pipeline. Because HLA typing was missing for some donors at each locus, association tests included only the typed subset. A further reported finding was that TCR beta sequences accurately predicted the HLA-A and HLA-B alleles for most subjects in the first cohort. Most TCR sequences were observed very rarely across donors, whereas some public TCRs were present in many individuals. In the study, about 150 TCR beta chains were listed as associated with cytomegalovirus. According to a later analysis, most CMV-associated TCR beta chains appeared to be HLA-restricted, and the HLA associations seemed to be driven largely by CMV exposure. In a later analysis, several top co-occurrence clusters were reported to appear linked to parvovirus B19, influenza, CMV and Epstein-Barr virus. In a later analysis, HLA-associated TCR beta chains were found to be more clonally expanded and to have lower generation probabilities than equally common non-associated chains. Compared with the roughly 720-donor mean, donors in an Asian-associated ancestry cluster had fewer N-insertions in productive TCRs, according to a later genetic analysis. The earlier analysis of 587 of the donors excluded 15 to 20 rarely observed V segments, including chromosome 9 orphons, because counts were too low. In a later analysis, 16,951 TCR beta sequences were associated with specific HLA alleles at a false discovery rate of 0.05. Assigning TCR associations to individual alleles was difficult when HLA alleles, especially DR and DQ, strongly co-occurred. A later analysis found that TCR association rates varied across HLA loci, with DRB1 alleles showing the most associated TCRs and HLA-C alleles the fewest. CMV serostatus was the only immune exposure information available for the cohort. In vitro tests confirmed that three of the cytomegalovirus-associated TCR beta chains recognize cytomegalovirus antigens. According to the authors, the approach could potentially be generalized to other disease states and immunological phenotypes. An association between a missense DCLRE1C variant and V-gene and J-gene trimming of TCR beta chains was found in a later genetic analysis and replicated in an independent cohort. Sequencing depth was assumed to be roughly uniform across donors in the presence/absence analyses, though that assumption may not hold. Only TCR beta chains were sequenced in this cohort, and the absence of alpha or paired-chain data limited detectable features.

In total, about 650 healthy bone marrow donors made up the cohort. At the time of sampling, all cohort members were nominally healthy, though unrecorded immune exposures were likely present. The donor was CMV seronegative and belonged to the group of around 350 seronegative cohort members. A peripheral blood sample was provided by each donor, and peripheral blood mononuclear cells were used for TCR beta sequencing. Genomic DNA was extracted from the blood cell samples with the Qiagen DNeasy Blood Extraction Kit. Libraries were made using the immunoSEQ multiplex PCR assay. The multiplex PCR relied on a mix of 60 forward primers for TCR Vbeta segments and 13 reverse primers for TCR Jbeta segments. The CDR3 region of rearranged TCR beta genes was amplified from genomic DNA by a multiplex PCR assay. The amplified TCR beta libraries were sequenced on the Illumina HiSeq System as 87-base-pair reads. For the original study's pipeline: In a later analysis, tens of millions of unique TCR beta chains were counted across the approximately 670 repertoires, and some 10 million of these chains were shared by at least two donors. A nearest-neighbor algorithm error-corrected the raw reads and collapsed the reads into unique sequences, merging closely related sequences to remove PCR and sequencing errors. CDR3 sequences were aligned to IMGT reference sequences to assign V, D and J gene segments. For a sequence to be retained, a match of at least six nucleotides to both a V gene segment and a J gene segment was required. A rearrangement counted as productive if the CDR3 had no stop codons and remained in frame with V and J, and every other rearrangement counted as non-productive. CDR3 was defined by IMGT convention, running from the second conserved V-encoded cysteine to the conserved J-encoded phenylalanine. The earlier analysis of more than 450 of the donors excluded sequences that lacked an unambiguous match to a single V gene segment. An earlier analysis of a few hundred of the donors classified V segments as functional when productive rearrangements were above 56.7% and as segregating when the standard deviation between donors was above 5%. A statistical classification framework was built to diagnose cytomegalovirus status from the catalog of TCR beta chain sequences. A later analysis assigned V and J genes by comparing TCR nucleotide sequences with IMGT/GENE-DB human TR gene sequences. Using the TCRdist pipeline, a later analysis assigned CDR3 sequences along with most-parsimonious VDJ recombination scenarios. In a later analysis, each TCR beta chain was defined by its CDR3 amino acid sequence together with its V-gene family, and reads without a unique V-gene family were excluded. To address suspected cross-contamination and a sequencing artifact, a later analysis removed 592 highly shared, low-generation-probability nucleotide sequences. In a later analysis, a clonal expansion index for each public chain was calculated from normalized within-repertoire ranks of inferred template counts. In a later analysis, generation probabilities were computed using a VDJ recombination model fitted to out-of-frame rearrangements, and the results were checked against IGoR. In a later analysis, TCR-TCR, TCR-HLA and TCR-CMV co-occurrence was scored with hypergeometric tests, and a repertoire-size bias correction was applied to TCR pairs. A later analysis estimated false discovery rates by permuting HLA or CMV assignments 20 times. In a later analysis, co-occurring TCRs were grouped with DBSCAN, and TCRdist sequence similarity was added when clustering was performed within HLA-allele-positive subsets. Repertoires with fewer than 30,000 or more than 120,000 public chains were left out of co-occurrence clustering, as were about five repertoires with anomalous nucleotide sharing. TCRdb carries this immuneACCESS record with in-frame sequences only. Its versions omit some clonotypes, under half of them owing to an unresolved V gene in the studies checked, with the rest unexplained. V and J calls and clone size are as listed in that table; D and trimming were resolved from the DNA. In all, the sample holds approximately 240,000 clones, and roughly four fifths of those were seen once. The ten biggest clones cover more than 0.45% of the sample.

V is trimmed back by 2 bases and J by 4 bases, and the junction contains 4 bases that no gene match accounts for. CDR1 and CDR2, looked up from the germline V gene, are KGHSH and LQKENI. The CDR3 runs 14 residues from the cysteine to the phenylalanine. The retained sequence is limited to the CDR3, 42 bases, with the frame set at the first base. The receptor comes from a woman aged 40 to 50 in good health and CMV-seronegative. What was sequenced was PBMCs. The chain links TRBV18 with TRBJ2-7; TRBD1 aligns with 8 central bases. The DNA sequence follows: TGTGCCAGCTCACCATGGGACAGGACTTACGAGCAGTACTTC. It codes for CASSPWDRTYEQYF.